Following are 32 T cell receptor beta chains from one sample sequenced in a study of cytomegalovirus exposure and HLA in healthy donors. Use of 60 Vbeta and 13 Jbeta primers characterized the PCR. Clones were sequenced by immunoSEQ multiplex PCR, and TCRdb holds only the in-frame ones, with some missing. In the table there are roughly 160,000 clones, 75% to 90% of which are singletons. Sequencing was carried out using PBMCs. These receptors came from a boy younger than 10 in good health and CMV-seronegative.

J is TRBJ2-7 and V is TRBV5-4; unclear D gene. The CDR3 extends over 13 amino acids. Trimming left V 5 bases short and J 12 bases short, with 21 bases between. The germline V gene has CDR1 SGHNT and CDR2 YYREEE (reference sequence). In nucleotides, the CDR3 is TGTGCCAGCAGTTCCCTCACCACACATCTTCCGTACTTC. This sequence encodes CASSSLTTHLPYF.

CDR3 in DNA: TGTGCCAGCAGCTTAGCCGTCGCTCTATCTGGGGCCAACGTCCTGACTTTC. It encodes CASSLAVALSGANVLTF. The chain links TRBV7-9 to TRBJ2-6; no clear D. The ends were cut back, 0 bases at V and 1 base at J, with 10 bases in the middle. Per the germline V gene, CDR1 is SEHNR and CDR2 is FQNEAQ (reference sequence). This CDR3 is 17 amino acids long.

The chain is built from TRBV5-6 and TRBJ2-3; D remains ambiguous. The CDR3 contains 11 residues. The V end was cut by 1 base, the J end by 5 bases, with 2 bases between. The germline V gene has CDR1 SGHDT and CDR2 YYEEEE. The CDR3 nucleotides read TGTGCCAGCAGCTTGCTAGATACGCAGTATTTT. Protein product: CASSLLDTQYF. The full variable domain, completed using reference TRBV5-6 and TRBJ2-3, is DAGVTQSPTHLIKTRGQQVTLRCSPKSGHDTVSWYQQALGQGPQFIFQYYEEEERQRGNFPDRFSGHQFPNYSSELNVNALLLGDSALYLCASSLLDTQYFGPGTRLTVL.

The gene calls are TRBV6-5 and TRBJ1-5; 8 bases match TRBD1. Trimming at V came to 6 bases and at J to 4 bases, leaving 8 bases not matched to a gene. Germline V CDR1 and CDR2: MNHEY, SVGAGI. CDR3 size: 15 residues. The CDR3 here is CASSRGQGRNQPQHF. In nucleotides, the CDR3 is TGTGCCAGCAGCCGCGGACAGGGACGTAATCAGCCCCAGCATTTT.

Only one count was recorded for this clone. The rearrangement joins TRBV5-5 to TRBJ2-2; weak D call: TRBD1 (6 bases). Trimming cost V 0 bases and J 0 bases, with 15 bases left between them. The germline CDR1 and CDR2 sequences are SGHKS and YYEKEE (reference sequence). The CDR3 has 18 residues. The chain's CDR3 is CASSLADRRTSNTGELFF. Written as DNA, the CDR3 is TGTGCCAGCAGCTTGGCCGACAGGAGAACTTCGAACACCGGGGAGCTGTTTTTT.

This clone appeared once. The chain is built from TRBV6-1 and TRBJ1-2; weak D call: TRBD1 (5 bases). From germline, CDR1 is MNHNS and CDR2 SASEGT. CDR3 length: 15 residues. Trimming pared 7 bases from V and 3 bases from J, leaving 18 bases between. This chain's CDR3 is CASTEAGGVHYGYTF. The CDR3 DNA follows: TGTGCCAGCACGGAAGCAGGAGGGGTCCACTATGGCTACACCTTC.

This sequence joins TRBV19 and TRBJ2-1, with TRBD1 matching over 7 bases. There are 16 residues in the CDR3. The germline V gene has CDR1 LNHDA and CDR2 SQIVND (reference sequence). V lost 3 bases and J lost 3; bases outside the gene matches: 8. This CDR3 is CASSIPGQSFYNEQFF. In DNA form, the CDR3 reads TGTGCCAGTAGTATTCCGGGACAGTCATTCTACAATGAGCAGTTCTTC.

J is TRBJ2-3 and V is TRBV5-4, with a tentative D call TRBD2 (6 bases). CDR3 length: 12 amino acids. V gave up 5 bases and J gave up 5 bases, with 9 bases separating them. Per the germline V gene, CDR1 is SGHNT and CDR2 is YYREEE (reference sequence). The CDR3 sequence is CASRPEGDTQYF. CDR3 coding DNA: TGTGCCAGCAGACCGGAGGGAGATACGCAGTATTTT.

This clone was counted a few times. The junction shows a germline mismatch at one end, possibly a read error. The chain combines TRBV7-9 with TRBJ1-3; TRBD1 matches at 8 bases. The CDR3 covers 16 residues. Germline CDR1 reads SEHNR; CDR2 reads FQNEAQ (reference sequence). The CDR3 nucleotides read TGTGCCAGCAGCCTAGCGGACAGGGCCTCTGGAAACACCATATATTTT. Its protein is CASSLADRASGNTIYF.

The chain combines TRBV2 with TRBJ2-1, with unresolved D. Per the germline V gene, CDR1 is SNHLY and CDR2 is FYNNEI. The CDR3 runs to 13 residues. V lost 0 bases and J 9 bases, leaving 9 bases between the germline ends. CDR3 sequence reads: CASSEARWSEQFF. The CDR3 bases are TGTGCCAGCAGTGAAGCGCGATGGAGTGAGCAGTTCTTC.

This chain joins TRBV6-5 and TRBJ1-1, with TRBD1 matching 12 bases. The ends lost 4 bases at V and 5 bases at J; junction bases unmatched: 5. From germline, CDR1 is MNHEY and CDR2 SVGAGI. The CDR3 is made up of 15 amino acids. CDR3 DNA: TGTGCCAGCAGTTCAGGGACAGGGGGCTGGACTGAAGCTTTCTTT. This gives the protein CASSSGTGGWTEAFF.

V gene TRBV10-3 combines with J gene TRBJ2-7, with TRBD2 identical over 8 bases. V lost 6 bases to trimming and J lost 7 bases; unmatched junction nucleotides: 14. Germline CDR1 and CDR2: ENHRY and SYGVKD. The CDR3 contains 15 residues. CDR3 loop: CAIRETAGDRKEQYF. In DNA, the CDR3 is TGTGCCATCAGGGAGACAGCGGGAGATCGGAAGGAGCAGTACTTC.

This clone was recorded many times. The genes are TRBV2 and TRBJ2-7, with TRBD1 matching 10 bases. The germline gives CDR1 SNHLY, CDR2 FYNNEI. The J segment lost 4 bases and the V segment lost 6 bases, leaving 12 bases of the junction unmatched. This CDR3 has 16 amino acids. CDR3 sequence: CASRGGPGTGEYEQYF. For the CDR3, the DNA is TGTGCCAGCAGAGGAGGGCCCGGGACAGGGGAGTACGAGCAGTACTTC.

The sample holds one count of this clone. The V call is TRBV7-6, the J call TRBJ2-3; 7 bases are a match to TRBD2. The trim removed 5 bases at V and 1 base at J, leaving 3 bases unmatched. Per germline, CDR1 SGHVS and CDR2 FNYEAQ. The CDR3 runs to 14 residues. The CDR3 DNA reads TGTGCCAGCAGCCTACGGGAGGGCACAGATACGCAGTATTTT. Residues: CASSLREGTDTQYF.

The CDR3 coding sequence is TGTGCCAGCGGGGACAGGATCGGAATCGTTCAGTACTTC. It codes for CASGDRIGIVQYF. The rearrangement joins TRBV27 to TRBJ2-4, with 8 bases lining up with TRBD1. The CDR3 is 13 residues long. Germline trimming cut 8 bases from V and 11 bases from J; bases unmatched to any gene: 11. Germline values: CDR1 MNHEY, CDR2 SMNVEV (reference sequence).

V is TRBV6-1 and J is TRBJ2-3; TRBD2 matches at 10 bases. In germline, CDR1 is MNHNS, CDR2 SASEGT. The CDR3 is 15 residues long. V was pared by 4 bases and J by 6 bases, with 7 bases of the junction left unmatched. The CDR3 region is CASSVQRGGPDTQYF. In nucleotides, the CDR3 is TGTGCCAGCAGTGTCCAGCGGGGGGGCCCGGATACGCAGTATTTT.

J is TRBJ1-2 and V is TRBV11-2, with TRBD1 identical over 9 bases. The trim removed 5 bases at V and 7 bases at J, leaving 5 bases unmatched. This CDR3 is 13 amino acids long. Germline V CDR1 and CDR2: SGHAT, FQNNGV. Here the CDR3 DNA reads TGTGCCAGCAGCGAACAGGGGGCAGGTGGCTACACCTTC. This gives the protein CASSEQGAGGYTF.

The V call is TRBV11-2, the J call TRBJ1-4; D gene ambiguous. The V gene's germline CDR1 is SGHAT and CDR2 FQNNGV. The CDR3 totals 12 residues. Between the trimmed V and J ends, which lost 7 bases and 6 bases, there was a span of 9 bases. Written as DNA, the CDR3 is TGTGCCAGCACCCATCGGGATGAAAAACTGTTTTTT. Translated, it gives CASTHRDEKLFF.

This clone has a single count. This sequence joins TRBV15 and TRBJ2-1, with D perhaps matching TRBD2 (7 bases). The CDR3 extends over 16 amino acids. With 1 base removed from V and 1 base from J, the gap between germline ends came to 11 bases. Germline V gives CDR1 LNHNV, CDR2 YYDKDF (reference sequence). CDR3 in amino acids: CATSRARGASYNEQFF. DNA for the CDR3: TGTGCCACCAGCAGAGCTCGGGGGGCTTCCTACAATGAGCAGTTCTTC.

DNA of the CDR3: TGCGCCAGCAGCCAAGGGGGCACTTATAGCAATCAGCCCCAGCATTTT. This gives the protein CASSQGGTYSNQPQHF. The V call is TRBV4-1, the J call TRBJ1-5; D may be TRBD1 (5 bases). Germline V gene lookup returns CDR1 MGHRA and CDR2 YSYEKL. The germline V and J ends were trimmed by 1 base and 0 bases, with 10 bases remaining between them. This CDR3 is 16 amino acids long.

CDR3 sequence reads: CASSRDRETQYF. The CDR3 DNA follows: TGTGCCAGCAGTCGGGACAGGGAGACCCAGTACTTC. The chain recombines TRBV27 with TRBJ2-5; 8 bases map to TRBD1. Per the germline V gene, CDR1 is MNHEY and CDR2 is SMNVEV (reference sequence). The CDR3 is made up of 12 amino acids. Trimming removed 5 bases from V and 5 bases from J; junction bases left unmatched: 1.

The chain couples TRBV28 to TRBJ2-5, with a possible D match to TRBD1 (8 bases). Germline V gives CDR1 MDHEN, CDR2 SYDVKM. V lost 6 bases to trimming and J lost 6 bases, with 14 bases between them. The CDR3 length is 13 residues. In DNA, the CDR3 is TGTGCCAGCAGAGGACAGGGAGGGAAGACCCAGTACTTC. Amino acid sequence: CASRGQGGKTQYF.

V usage is TRBV5-1 and J usage is TRBJ1-2; 8 bases are a match to TRBD1. V trimming: 4 bases; J trimming: 5 bases; junction bases outside the gene matches: 10. CDR3 length: 15 amino acids. Germline V lookup: CDR1 SGHRS, CDR2 YFSETQ. Here the CDR3 DNA reads TGCGCCAGCAGCAGCGGACAGGGAGGAGAGTATGGCTACACCTTC. It specifies CASSSGQGGEYGYTF. Filled out from reference TRBV5-1 and TRBJ1-2, the complete variable domain reads KAGVTQTPRYLIKTRGQQVTLSCSPISGHRSVSWYQQTPGQGLQFLFEYFSETQRNKGNFPGRFSGRQFSNSRSEMNVSTLELGDSALYLCASSSGQGGEYGYTFGSGTRLTVV.

CDR3 residues: CASSGPGLAGYYEQYF. For the CDR3, the DNA is TGTGCCAGCAGTGGTCCGGGACTAGCGGGATACTACGAGCAGTACTTC. V and J are TRBV25-1 and TRBJ2-7; 13 nucleotides match TRBD2. Germline CDR1 and CDR2: MGHDK and SYGVNS. This CDR3 has 16 amino acids. J gave up 3 bases and V 4 bases, and 6 bases lay outside the gene matches.

Here the CDR3 reads CASSPRPSRGGTEAFF. The CDR3 coding sequence is TGTGCCAGCAGCCCCCGCCCGAGCCGGGGGGGCACTGAAGCTTTCTTT. V gene TRBV5-4 combines with J gene TRBJ1-1; maybe TRBD1 (5 bases). CDR3 length: 16 amino acids. Trimming removed 4 bases from V and 4 bases from J, with 20 bases in between. CDR1 and CDR2 from the germline V gene are SGHNT and YYREEE (reference sequence).

The V and J genes are TRBV27 and TRBJ2-5; 8 bases align to TRBD1. V dropped 5 bases and J dropped 5; count of bases not matched to a gene: 4. The CDR3 runs 13 residues. Per germline, CDR1 MNHEY and CDR2 SMNVEV (reference sequence). Here the CDR3 reads CASSPGGWETQYF. CDR3 bases: TGTGCCAGCAGTCCAGGGGGCTGGGAGACCCAGTACTTC.

The chain has TRBV25-1 and TRBJ1-1, with D uncertain. Germline lookup yields CDR1 MGHDK and CDR2 SYGVNS. V gave up 2 bases and J gave up 4 bases, with 8 bases separating them. This CDR3 region has 13 residues. CDR3 coding DNA: TGTGCCAGCAGTGAAAGCGTCCGCACTGAAGCTTTCTTT. Translation gives CASSESVRTEAFF.

This rearrangement joins TRBV5-4 to TRBJ2-3, with no clear D. The germline V gene encodes CDR1 SGHNT and CDR2 YYREEE (reference sequence). Trimming took 1 base from V and 5 from J, leaving 2 bases between them. The CDR3 is 11 residues long. The CDR3 coding sequence is TGTGCCAGCAGCTTGCTAGATACGCAGTATTTT. Translated, it gives CASSLLDTQYF.

This clone was detected once. V is TRBV7-9 and J is TRBJ2-7; D is possibly TRBD1 (6 bases). Germline V gene sequence: CDR1 SEHNR, CDR2 FQNEAQ (reference sequence). Trimming shortened V by 5 bases and J by 5 bases, and 13 bases separated the two germline ends. The CDR3 spans 13 residues. This CDR3 is CASSRQGTNEQYF. CDR3 DNA sequence: TGTGCCAGCAGCCGTCAGGGGACGAACGAGCAGTACTTC.

The chain employs TRBV27 and TRBJ2-2, with D possibly TRBD2 on 7 matching bases. The CDR3 extends over 17 amino acids. The V end was cut by 2 bases, the J end by 4 bases, with 17 bases between. The germline gives CDR1 MNHEY, CDR2 SMNVEV (reference sequence). This CDR3 reads CASSLARGRGFTGELFF. The CDR3 region has the DNA TGTGCCAGCAGTTTAGCCCGGGGGAGGGGGTTCACCGGGGAGCTGTTTTTT.

V is TRBV30 and J is TRBJ2-7, with 9 bases fitting TRBD2. V trimming: 3 bases; J trimming: 0 bases; junction bases outside the gene matches: 6. The CDR3 is 15 residues long. Germline lookup yields CDR1 GTSNPN and CDR2 SVGIG (reference sequence). CDR3 in DNA: TGTGCCTGGAGCCCGGGACTAGCAGTCTCCTACGAGCAGTACTTC. Translated: CAWSPGLAVSYEQYF.

The chain employs TRBV5-1 and TRBJ2-5; no clear D. The J call is uncertain, as TRBJ2-7 better fits the DNA end. Germline CDR1 SGHRS, CDR2 YFSETQ. CDR3 length: 14 amino acids. DNA for the CDR3: TGCGCCAGCAGCTTGGATGGCGGAACCTACGAGCAGTACTTC. Protein sequence: CASSLDGGTYEQYF.